The clone carrying this T cell receptor beta chain was counted a single time. Its antigen is not known. Using RNA transcripts, the TCR beta CDR3 regions were amplified. HTBI primers were used in a first-round RT-PCR, which preceded a second-round multiplex PCR. TCRdb re-derived calls from the multiplex PCR reads in MiXCR, one entry per CDR3 protein. The sample shows roughly 50,000 distinct CDR3 sequences, over 45% of them seen only once. These data come from a study of Graves' ophthalmopathy and Graves' hyperthyroidism. CDR1 is DFQATT, CDR2 SNEGSKA, per germline (reference sequence). The ends lost 3 bases at V and 1 base at J; junction bases unmatched: 4. This CDR3 comprises 14 residues. Study-wide findings and caveats: The study's model predicted ophthalmopathy progression at roughly 69% sensitivity and approximately 78% specificity.

This receptor was obtained from an adult man with Graves' ophthalmopathy. V gene TRBV20-1 combines with J gene TRBJ2-5; 8 bases align to TRBD2. Input material: peripheral blood. The CDR3 reads CSARVAGGQETQYF. CDR3 bases: TGCAGTGCTAGGGTGGCGGGGGGCCAAGAGACCCAGTACTTC.